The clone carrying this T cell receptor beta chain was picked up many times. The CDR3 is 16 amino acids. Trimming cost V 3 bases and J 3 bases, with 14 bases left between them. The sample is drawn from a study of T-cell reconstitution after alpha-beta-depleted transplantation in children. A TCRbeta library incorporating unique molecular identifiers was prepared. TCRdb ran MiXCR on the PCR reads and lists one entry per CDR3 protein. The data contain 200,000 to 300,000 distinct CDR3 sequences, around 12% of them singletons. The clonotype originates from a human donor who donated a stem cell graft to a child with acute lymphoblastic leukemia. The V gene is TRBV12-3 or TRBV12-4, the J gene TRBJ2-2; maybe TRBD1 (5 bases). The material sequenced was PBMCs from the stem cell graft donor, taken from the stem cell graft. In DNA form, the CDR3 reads TGTGCCAGCAGTTTCGGCAGGGTCGGTCACACCGGGGAGCTGTTTTTT. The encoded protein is CASSFGRVGHTGELFF.